This T cell receptor (beta chain) was observed in a study of T cell responses to AZD1222 COVID-19 vaccine. Overall study results and limits: Of the AZD1222 recipients, only five to seven were seropositive at baseline. The study found vaccine-associated CD4 TCRs spanning spike, dominant at 160-218 and 743-854. Spike-specific TCR breadth rose after two AZD1222 doses, and depth rose as well.

This CDR3 spans 14 amino acids. Germline V CDR1 and CDR2: SNHLY, FYNNEI. The V and J ends lost 7 bases and 2 bases respectively, with 11 bases between them. Regarding this clone: Its antigen is currently unknown.

Here immunoSEQ multiplex PCR was the method, and the copy in TCRdb shows in-frame clones only, minus some. The table records approximately 140,000 clones, approximately 78% of them present only once. The sequencing used peripheral blood, collected on day 0 of MenACWY control vaccination. The TCR originated in an adult in good health. V usage is TRBV2 and J usage is TRBJ2-2, with D perhaps TRBD1 (5 bases). The CDR3, as DNA: TGTGCCAGCACGGAGACAGCTAACACCGGGGAGCTGTTTTTT. The encoded protein is CASTETANTGELFF.